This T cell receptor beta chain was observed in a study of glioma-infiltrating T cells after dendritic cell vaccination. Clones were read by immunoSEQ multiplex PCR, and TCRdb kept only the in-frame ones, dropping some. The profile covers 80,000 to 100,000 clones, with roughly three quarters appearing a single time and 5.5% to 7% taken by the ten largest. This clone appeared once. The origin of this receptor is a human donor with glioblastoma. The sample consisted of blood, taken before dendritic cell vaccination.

CDR3 region: CASRERETGETQYF. CDR3 DNA sequence: TGCGCCAGCAGGGAGCGGGAGACGGGGGAGACCCAGTACTTC. The rearrangement links TRBV5-1 to TRBJ2-5; 8 bases align to TRBD2. V was clipped by 5 bases and J by 5 bases; unmatched bases: 8. Germline lookup yields CDR1 SGHRS and CDR2 YFSETQ. The CDR3 covers 14 residues. The full variable domain, with the rest looked up from reference TRBV5-1 and TRBJ2-5, is KAGVTQTPRYLIKTRGQQVTLSCSPISGHRSVSWYQQTPGQGLQFLFEYFSETQRNKGNFPGRFSGRQFSNSRSEMNVSTLELGDSALYLCASRERETGETQYFGPGTRLLVL.